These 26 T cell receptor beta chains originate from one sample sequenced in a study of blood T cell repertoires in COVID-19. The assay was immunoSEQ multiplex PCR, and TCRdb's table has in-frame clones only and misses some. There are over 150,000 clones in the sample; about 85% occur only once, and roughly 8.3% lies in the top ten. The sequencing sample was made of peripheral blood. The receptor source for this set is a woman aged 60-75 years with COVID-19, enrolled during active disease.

This CDR3 is CASSLAGNNSPLHF. CDR3 in DNA: TGTGCCAGCAGCCTGGCAGGGAATAATTCACCCCTCCACTTT. The rearrangement uses TRBV13 and TRBJ1-6; weak D call: TRBD1 (5 bases). CDR3 length: 14 amino acids. Trimming cost V 5 bases and J 5 bases, with 10 bases left between them. Germline CDR1 is PRHDT and CDR2 is FYEKMQ (reference sequence).

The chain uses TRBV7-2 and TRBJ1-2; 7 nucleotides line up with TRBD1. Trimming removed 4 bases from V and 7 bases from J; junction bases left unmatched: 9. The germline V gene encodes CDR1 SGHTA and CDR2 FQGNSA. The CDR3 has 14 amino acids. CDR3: CASSSGTAGPGYTF. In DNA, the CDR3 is TGTGCCAGCAGCTCGGGGACAGCAGGTCCTGGCTACACCTTC.

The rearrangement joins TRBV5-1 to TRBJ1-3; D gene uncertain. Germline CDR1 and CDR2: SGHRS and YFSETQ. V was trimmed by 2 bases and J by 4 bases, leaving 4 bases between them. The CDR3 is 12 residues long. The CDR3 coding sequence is TGCGCCAGCAGCTTCCAGGGAAACACCATATATTTT. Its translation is CASSFQGNTIYF.

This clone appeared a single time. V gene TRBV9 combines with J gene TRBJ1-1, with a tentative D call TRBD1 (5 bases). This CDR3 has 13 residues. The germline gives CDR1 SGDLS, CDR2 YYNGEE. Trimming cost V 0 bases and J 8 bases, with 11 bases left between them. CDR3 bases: TGTGCCAGCAGCGTAGCTCCCAGGACAGAAGCTTTCTTT. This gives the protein CASSVAPRTEAFF.

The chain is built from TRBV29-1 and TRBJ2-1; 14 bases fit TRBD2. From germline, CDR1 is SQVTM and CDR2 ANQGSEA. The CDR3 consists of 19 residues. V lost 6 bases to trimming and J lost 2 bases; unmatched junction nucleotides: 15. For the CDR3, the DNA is TGCAGCGTACTCCCGGGACAGCGGACTAGCGGGGGGACCTACAATGAGCAGTTCTTC. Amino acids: CSVLPGQRTSGGTYNEQFF.

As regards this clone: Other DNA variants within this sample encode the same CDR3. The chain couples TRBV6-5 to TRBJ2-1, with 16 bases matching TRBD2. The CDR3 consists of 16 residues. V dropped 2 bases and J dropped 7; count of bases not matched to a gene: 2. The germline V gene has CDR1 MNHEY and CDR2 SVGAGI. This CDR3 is CASSYTGLAGGNEQFF. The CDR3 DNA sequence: TGTGCCAGCAGTTACACGGGACTAGCGGGGGGGAATGAGCAGTTCTTC.

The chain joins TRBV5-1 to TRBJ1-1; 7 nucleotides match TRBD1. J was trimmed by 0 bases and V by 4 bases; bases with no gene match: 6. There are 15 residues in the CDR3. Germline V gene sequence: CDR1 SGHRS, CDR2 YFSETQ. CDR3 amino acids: CASSPWTGVNTEAFF. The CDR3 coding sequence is TGCGCCAGCAGCCCTTGGACAGGAGTGAACACTGAAGCTTTCTTT. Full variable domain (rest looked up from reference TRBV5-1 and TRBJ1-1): KAGVTQTPRYLIKTRGQQVTLSCSPISGHRSVSWYQQTPGQGLQFLFEYFSETQRNKGNFPGRFSGRQFSNSRSEMNVSTLELGDSALYLCASSPWTGVNTEAFFGQGTRLTVV.

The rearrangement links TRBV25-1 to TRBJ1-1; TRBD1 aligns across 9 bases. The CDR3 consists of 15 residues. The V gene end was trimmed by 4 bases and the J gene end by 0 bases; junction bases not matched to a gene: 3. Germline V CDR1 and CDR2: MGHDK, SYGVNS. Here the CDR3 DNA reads TGTGCCAGCAGTGTACAGGGGGCGATGAACACTGAAGCTTTCTTT. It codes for CASSVQGAMNTEAFF.

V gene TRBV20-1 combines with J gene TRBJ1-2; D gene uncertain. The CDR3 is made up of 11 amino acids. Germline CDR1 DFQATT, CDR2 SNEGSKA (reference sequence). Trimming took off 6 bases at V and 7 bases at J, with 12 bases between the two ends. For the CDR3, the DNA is TGCAGTGCCCCCCGCCGGGGTGGCTACACCTTC. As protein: CSAPRRGGYTF.

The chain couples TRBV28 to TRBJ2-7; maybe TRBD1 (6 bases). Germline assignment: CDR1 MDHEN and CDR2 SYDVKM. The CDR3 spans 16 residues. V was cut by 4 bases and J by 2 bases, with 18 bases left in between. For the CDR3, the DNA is TGTGCCAGCAGTTCCCCCGGGCAGGGGAAGACCTACGAGCAGTACTTC. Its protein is CASSSPGQGKTYEQYF.

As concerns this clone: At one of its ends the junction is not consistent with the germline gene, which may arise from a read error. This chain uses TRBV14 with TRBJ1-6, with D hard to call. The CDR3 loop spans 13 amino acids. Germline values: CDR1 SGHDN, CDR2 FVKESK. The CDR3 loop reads CASSLSIGSLLHF. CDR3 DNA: TGTGCCAGCAGCCTTTCGATTGGTTCACTCCTCCACTTT. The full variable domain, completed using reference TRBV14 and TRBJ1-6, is EAGVTQFPSHSVIEKGQTVTLRCDPISGHDNLYWYRRVMGKEIKFLLHFVKESKQDESGMPNNRFLAERTGGTYSTLKVQPAELEDSGVYFCASSLSIGSLLHFGNGTRLTVT.

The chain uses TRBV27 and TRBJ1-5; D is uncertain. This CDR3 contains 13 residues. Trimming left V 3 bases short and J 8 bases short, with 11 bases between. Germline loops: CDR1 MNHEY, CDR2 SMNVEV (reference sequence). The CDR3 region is CASSFSRREPQHF. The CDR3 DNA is TGTGCCAGCAGTTTTTCCCGGAGGGAGCCCCAGCATTTT.

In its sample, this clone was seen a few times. CDR3 nucleotides: TGTGCCAGTAGTATTGCAGTTCCTAACTATGGCTACACCTTC. Residues: CASSIAVPNYGYTF. This rearrangement joins TRBV19 to TRBJ1-2; D gene unclear. V was shortened by 3 bases and J by 0 bases, with 8 bases between the two germline ends. This CDR3 has 14 amino acids. Germline values: CDR1 LNHDA, CDR2 SQIVND (reference sequence).

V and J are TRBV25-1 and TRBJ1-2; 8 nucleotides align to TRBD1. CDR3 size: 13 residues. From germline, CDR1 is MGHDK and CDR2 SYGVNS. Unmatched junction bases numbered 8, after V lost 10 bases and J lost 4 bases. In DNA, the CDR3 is TGTGCCACCTCGGGACAGGTTCCCTATGGCTACACCTTC. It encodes CATSGQVPYGYTF.

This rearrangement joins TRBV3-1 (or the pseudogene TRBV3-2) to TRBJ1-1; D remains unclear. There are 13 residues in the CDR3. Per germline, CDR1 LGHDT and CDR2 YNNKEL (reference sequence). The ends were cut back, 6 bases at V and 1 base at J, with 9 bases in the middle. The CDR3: CASRGQENTEAFF. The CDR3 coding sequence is TGTGCCAGCAGAGGCCAGGAGAACACTGAAGCTTTCTTT.

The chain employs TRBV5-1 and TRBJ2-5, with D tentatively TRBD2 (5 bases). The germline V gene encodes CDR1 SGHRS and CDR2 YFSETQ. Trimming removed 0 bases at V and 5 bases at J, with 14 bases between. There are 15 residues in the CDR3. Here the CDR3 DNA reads TGCGCCAGCAGCTTGGGGTCTAGTTCGGGGGAGACCCAGTACTTC. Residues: CASSLGSSSGETQYF.

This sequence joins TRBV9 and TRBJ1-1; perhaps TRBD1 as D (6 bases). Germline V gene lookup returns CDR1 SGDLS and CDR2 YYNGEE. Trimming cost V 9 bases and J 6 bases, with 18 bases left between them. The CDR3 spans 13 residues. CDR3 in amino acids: CATSYRENAEAFF. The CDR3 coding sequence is TGTGCCACCTCGTACAGGGAGAATGCTGAAGCTTTCTTT.

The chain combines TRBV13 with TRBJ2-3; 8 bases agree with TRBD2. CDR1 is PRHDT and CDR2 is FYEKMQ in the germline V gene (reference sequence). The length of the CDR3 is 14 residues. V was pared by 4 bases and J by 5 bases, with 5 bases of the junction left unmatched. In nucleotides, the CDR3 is TGTGCCAGCAGCTCCGGACTAGCCGAAGATACGCAGTATTTT. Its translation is CASSSGLAEDTQYF. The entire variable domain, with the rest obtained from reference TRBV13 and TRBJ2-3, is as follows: AAGVIQSPRHLIKEKRETATLKCYPIPRHDTVYWYQQGPGQDPQFLISFYEKMQSDKGSIPDRFSAQQFSDYHSELNMSSLELGDSALYFCASSSGLAEDTQYFGPGTRLTVL.

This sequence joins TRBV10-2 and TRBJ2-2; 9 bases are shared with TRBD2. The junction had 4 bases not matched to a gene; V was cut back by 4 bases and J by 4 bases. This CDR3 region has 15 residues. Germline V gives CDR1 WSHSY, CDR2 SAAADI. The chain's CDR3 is CASSAKAGGTGELFF. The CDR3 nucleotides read TGCGCCAGCAGTGCAAAAGCGGGGGGCACCGGGGAGCTGTTTTTT.

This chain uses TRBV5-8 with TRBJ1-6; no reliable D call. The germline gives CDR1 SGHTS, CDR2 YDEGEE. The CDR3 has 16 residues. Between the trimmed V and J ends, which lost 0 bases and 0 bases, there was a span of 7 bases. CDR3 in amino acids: CASSLGGSSYNSPLHF. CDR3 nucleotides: TGTGCCAGCAGCTTGGGAGGAAGCTCCTATAATTCACCCCTCCACTTT.

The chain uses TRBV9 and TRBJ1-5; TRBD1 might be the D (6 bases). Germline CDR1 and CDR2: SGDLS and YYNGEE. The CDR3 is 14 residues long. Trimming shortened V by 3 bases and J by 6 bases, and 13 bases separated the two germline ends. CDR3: CASSAGQSGQPQHF. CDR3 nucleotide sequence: TGTGCCAGCAGCGCCGGACAGTCCGGTCAGCCCCAGCATTTT.

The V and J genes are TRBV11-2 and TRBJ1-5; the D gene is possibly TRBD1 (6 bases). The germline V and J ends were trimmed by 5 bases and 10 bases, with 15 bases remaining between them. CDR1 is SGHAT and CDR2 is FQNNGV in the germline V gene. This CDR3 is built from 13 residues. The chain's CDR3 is CASSIDRYGPQHF. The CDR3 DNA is TGTGCCAGCAGCATTGACAGGTACGGACCCCAGCATTTT.

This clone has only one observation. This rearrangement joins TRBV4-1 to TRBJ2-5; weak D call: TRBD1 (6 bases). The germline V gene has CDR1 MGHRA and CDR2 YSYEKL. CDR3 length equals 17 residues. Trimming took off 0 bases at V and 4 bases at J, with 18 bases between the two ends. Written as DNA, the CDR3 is TGCGCCAGCAGCCAAGAACAGGGCCCCAGGTTCGCAGAGACCCAGTACTTC. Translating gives CASSQEQGPRFAETQYF.

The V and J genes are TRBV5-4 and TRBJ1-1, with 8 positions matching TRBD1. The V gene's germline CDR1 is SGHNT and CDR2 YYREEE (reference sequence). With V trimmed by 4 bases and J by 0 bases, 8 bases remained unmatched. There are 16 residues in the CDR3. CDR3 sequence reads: CASSPGGTGLNTEAFF. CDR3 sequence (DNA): TGTGCCAGCAGCCCTGGTGGGACAGGCTTGAACACTGAAGCTTTCTTT. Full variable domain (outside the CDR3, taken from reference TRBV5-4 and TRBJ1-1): ETGVTQSPTHLIKTRGQQVTLRCSSQSGHNTVSWYQQALGQGPQFIFQYYREEENGRGNFPPRFSGLQFPNYSSELNVNALELDDSALYLCASSPGGTGLNTEAFFGQGTRLTVV.

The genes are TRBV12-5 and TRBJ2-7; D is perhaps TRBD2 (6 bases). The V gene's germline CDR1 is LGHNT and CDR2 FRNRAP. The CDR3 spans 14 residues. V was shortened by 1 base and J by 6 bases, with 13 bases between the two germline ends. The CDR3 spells CASGLELARSEQYF. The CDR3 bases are TGTGCTAGTGGTTTGGAGCTAGCGAGGTCCGAGCAGTACTTC.

CDR3 in amino acids: CTSSQGQGGSHYNSPLHF. CDR3 in DNA: TGCACCAGCAGCCAAGGGCAGGGTGGATCGCACTATAATTCACCCCTCCACTTT. J is TRBJ1-6 and V is TRBV1; TRBD1, the table's D call, was not compared with the DNA. TRBV1 is a pseudogene segment. The CDR3 spans 18 residues.